Each of the 24 T cell receptor beta chains below was sequenced from the same sample in a study of tumor-infiltrating lymphocytes in localized non-small cell lung cancer. Generated by immunoSEQ multiplex PCR, the TCRdb table keeps only in-frame clones and is missing some. The table records several thousand clones, approximately 82% of them present only once. The sample taken for sequencing was uninvolved lung tissue not adjacent to the tumor. The receptors were sampled from a human donor with non-small cell lung cancer.

The chain combines TRBV7-6 with TRBJ1-2; 8 bases fit TRBD1. Unmatched junction bases numbered 16, after V lost 5 bases and J lost 8 bases. The CDR3 runs 16 residues. Germline assignment: CDR1 SGHVS and CDR2 FNYEAQ. CDR3 sequence: CASSPGQGYGLGGYTF. CDR3 DNA: TGTGCCAGCAGCCCCGGACAGGGTTATGGTTTAGGAGGCTACACCTTC. Variable domain in full (rest from reference TRBV7-6 and TRBJ1-2): GAGVSQSPRYKVTKRGQDVALRCDPISGHVSLYWYRQALGQGPEFLTYFNYEAQQDKSGLPNDRFSAERPEGSISTLTIQRTEQRDSAMYRCASSPGQGYGLGGYTFGSGTRLTVV.

The chain is built from TRBV4-3 and TRBJ1-6; TRBD1 agrees at 7 bases. CDR3 size: 18 residues. With V trimmed by 0 bases and J by 6 bases, 11 bases remained unmatched. In germline, CDR1 is LGHNA, CDR2 YSLEER. CDR3 amino acids: CASSQDPKGEGANSPLHF. The DNA for the CDR3 is TGCGCCAGCAGCCAAGACCCCAAGGGGGAGGGGGCTAATTCACCCCTCCACTTT.

The rearrangement joins TRBV7-6 to TRBJ2-2; D ambiguous. The V gene lost 2 bases and the J gene lost 3 bases, with 10 bases spanning the gap. The germline CDR1 and CDR2 sequences are SGHVS and FNYEAQ. This CDR3 spans 15 amino acids. CDR3 DNA sequence: TGTGCCAGCAGCTTATACGCCAAGTACACCGGGGAGCTGTTTTTT. Translation gives CASSLYAKYTGELFF. The full variable domain, its missing parts supplied by reference TRBV7-6 and TRBJ2-2, is GAGVSQSPRYKVTKRGQDVALRCDPISGHVSLYWYRQALGQGPEFLTYFNYEAQQDKSGLPNDRFSAERPEGSISTLTIQRTEQRDSAMYRCASSLYAKYTGELFFGEGSRLTVL.

The chain has TRBV7-3 and TRBJ1-1, with D possibly matching TRBD1 (5 bases). Germline CDR1 and CDR2: SGHTA and FQGTGA. V was shortened by 2 bases and J by 0 bases, with 7 bases between the two germline ends. CDR3 length equals 14 residues. The CDR3 sequence: CASSLQGMNTEAFF. Written as DNA, the CDR3 is TGTGCCAGCAGCTTACAGGGCATGAACACTGAAGCTTTCTTT.

This chain uses TRBV15 with TRBJ1-2; no definite D call. Germline CDR1 and CDR2: LNHNV and YYDKDF (reference sequence). This CDR3 has 14 residues. Trimming removed 1 base at V and 0 bases at J, with 6 bases between. CDR3: CATSRAQTNYGYTF. As DNA, the CDR3 is TGTGCCACCAGCAGAGCACAGACTAACTATGGCTACACCTTC.

The chain is built from TRBV5-6 and TRBJ2-1; 8 bases align to TRBD1. The CDR3 consists of 15 residues. Germline V gives CDR1 SGHDT, CDR2 YYEEEE. V dropped 5 bases and J dropped 4; count of bases not matched to a gene: 8. The CDR3 DNA reads as TGTGCCAGCAGTAGGCAGGGGGCCTATTACAATGAGCAGTTCTTC. It encodes CASSRQGAYYNEQFF.

The V gene is TRBV20-1, the J gene TRBJ2-5; D not resolved. CDR3 length: 11 residues. The germline V and J ends were trimmed by 2 bases and 3 bases, with 4 bases remaining between them. Per the germline V gene, CDR1 is DFQATT and CDR2 is SNEGSKA (reference sequence). As DNA, the CDR3 is TGCAGTGCTAGACCAAAAGAGACCCAGTACTTC. This encodes CSARPKETQYF.

CDR3 loop: CASSQRQGSYGYTF. As DNA, the CDR3 is TGTGCCAGCAGCCAAAGACAGGGTTCCTATGGCTACACCTTC. V and J are TRBV6-6 and TRBJ1-2, with TRBD1 identical over 7 bases. Germline V gives CDR1 MNHNY, CDR2 SVGAGI (reference sequence). This CDR3 contains 14 residues. Trimming cost V 6 bases and J 4 bases; bases outside gene matches: 8.

The V gene is TRBV5-4, the J gene TRBJ2-4, with D possibly TRBD1 on 5 matching bases. The CDR3 is made up of 12 amino acids. V was clipped by 5 bases and J by 6 bases, with 9 bases between them. CDR1 is SGHNT and CDR2 is YYREEE in the germline V gene (reference sequence). The CDR3 sequence is CASSPDTNIQYF. The CDR3 DNA reads TGTGCCAGCAGTCCGGACACAAACATTCAGTACTTC.

This clone was observed a few times. The CDR3 region is CASSLVSVEQYF. For the CDR3, the DNA is TGCGCCAGCAGCTTGGTCTCCGTCGAGCAGTACTTC. The chain joins TRBV5-1 to TRBJ2-7; D is unclear. Looked up from germline, CDR1 is SGHRS and CDR2 is YFSETQ. This CDR3 region has 12 residues. The V gene lost 0 bases and the J gene lost 6 bases, with 7 bases spanning the gap.

The genes are TRBV9 and TRBJ2-5, with TRBD2 matching over 7 bases. V dropped 1 base and J dropped 3; count of bases not matched to a gene: 15. This CDR3 is 18 amino acids long. Germline values: CDR1 SGDLS, CDR2 YYNGEE. The CDR3 bases are TGTGCCAGCAGCGTATATCGTTTGGGGGGAGGGCCCGAAGAGACCCAGTACTTC. Protein product: CASSVYRLGGGPEETQYF. Variable domain in full (rest from reference TRBV9 and TRBJ2-5): DSGVTQTPKHLITATGQRVTLRCSPRSGDLSVYWYQQSLDQGLQFLIQYYNGEERAKGNILERFSAQQFPDLHSELNLSSLELGDSALYFCASSVYRLGGGPEETQYFGPGTRLLVL.

The rearrangement links TRBV4-3 to TRBJ1-1; tentatively, D is TRBD1 (6 bases). CDR1 LGHNA and CDR2 YSLEER come from the germline V gene. The CDR3 length is 15 residues. The V gene lost 2 bases and the J gene lost 0 bases, with 10 bases spanning the gap. The CDR3 nucleotides are TGCGCCAGCAGCCAAACAGGGATCATGAACACTGAAGCTTTCTTT. Encoded protein: CASSQTGIMNTEAFF.

This chain connects TRBV11-2 to TRBJ1-1, with D perhaps TRBD1 (5 bases). The CDR3 spans 14 residues. Germline V lookup: CDR1 SGHAT, CDR2 FQNNGV. The V end was cut by 5 bases, the J end by 1 base, with 11 bases between. The CDR3 sequence: CASSPGTTNTEAFF. The CDR3 DNA reads as TGTGCCAGCAGCCCAGGGACTACGAACACTGAAGCTTTCTTT.

The gene calls are TRBV7-2 and TRBJ2-1; D may be TRBD1 (5 bases). The CDR3 is 13 amino acids. Trimming removed 5 bases at V and 4 bases at J, with 9 bases between. Per germline, CDR1 SGHTA and CDR2 FQGNSA. In nucleotides, the CDR3 is TGTGCCAGCAGCCTAGACAGATACAATGAGCAGTTCTTC. It codes for CASSLDRYNEQFF.

V is TRBV7-2 and J is TRBJ1-2, with TRBD1 matching 7 bases. This CDR3 is 17 amino acids long. The junction had 14 bases not matched to a gene; V was cut back by 1 base and J by 6 bases. CDR1 SGHTA and CDR2 FQGNSA come from the germline V gene. The CDR3 loop is CASSLDVGGRGNDGYTF. The CDR3 DNA reads as TGTGCCAGCAGCTTAGATGTGGGGGGCAGGGGGAACGATGGCTACACCTTC.

V is TRBV27 and J is TRBJ2-7, with a possible D match to TRBD2 (7 bases). Trimming took off 6 bases at V and 6 bases at J, with 18 bases between the two ends. This CDR3 is built from 14 residues. From germline, CDR1 is MNHEY and CDR2 SMNVEV (reference sequence). The CDR3 region is CASRSFGGGGEQYF. DNA for the CDR3: TGTGCCAGCAGATCCTTTGGGGGAGGGGGCGAGCAGTACTTC.

Only a few counts were recorded for this clone. This chain uses TRBV19 with TRBJ2-1; D is ambiguous. The ends were cut back, 5 bases at V and 4 bases at J, with 9 bases in the middle. The CDR3 loop spans 13 amino acids. Per germline, CDR1 LNHDA and CDR2 SQIVND (reference sequence). The CDR3 DNA is TGTGCCAGTAGTTGGTCTCGATACAATGAGCAGTTCTTC. It codes for CASSWSRYNEQFF.

The chain employs TRBV4-2 and TRBJ2-1, with D tentatively TRBD1 (6 bases). The V end lost 2 bases, the J end lost 2 bases, and 16 bases lay between the germline ends. Per germline, CDR1 LGHNA and CDR2 YNFKEQ. The CDR3 has 17 amino acids. The CDR3 DNA sequence: TGTGCCAGCAGCCAACCCCCCGGGACACAACCCTACAATGAGCAGTTCTTC. Its translation: CASSQPPGTQPYNEQFF.

This chain uses TRBV7-9 with TRBJ2-1; 7 bases fit TRBD2. This CDR3 is 13 amino acids long. Germline trimming cut 4 bases from V and 5 bases from J; bases unmatched to any gene: 2. The germline V gene encodes CDR1 SEHNR and CDR2 FQNEAQ (reference sequence). DNA for the CDR3: TGTGCCAGCAGCTGGACTAGGAACAATGAGCAGTTCTTC. Amino acid sequence: CASSWTRNNEQFF.

The CDR3 spells CSVSRPPGDTEAFF. DNA for the CDR3: TGCAGCGTTTCCCGGCCTCCCGGGGACACTGAAGCTTTCTTT. This chain joins TRBV29-1 and TRBJ1-1, with D unclear. Trimming removed 5 bases at V and 3 bases at J, with 16 bases between. This CDR3 has 14 residues. Per germline, CDR1 SQVTM and CDR2 ANQGSEA.

This CDR3 is CASRDLRSSYEQYF. The CDR3 nucleotides read TGTGCCAGCAGGGACCTCAGGAGCTCCTACGAGCAGTACTTC. This rearrangement joins TRBV6-5 to TRBJ2-7; the D is unclear. The CDR3 is 14 residues long. CDR1 MNHEY and CDR2 SVGAGI come from the germline V gene. V lost 6 bases to trimming and J lost 0 bases, with 12 bases between them.

The chain joins TRBV11-1 to TRBJ2-1, with 7 bases matching TRBD1. The CDR3 is 14 residues long. From germline, CDR1 is SGHAT and CDR2 FQDESV (reference sequence). V gave up 1 base and J gave up 4 bases; unmatched junction bases: 1. The CDR3 loop is CASSLVQGYNEQFF. CDR3 nucleotide sequence: TGTGCCAGCAGCTTAGTACAGGGGTACAATGAGCAGTTCTTC.

The chain combines TRBV30 with TRBJ2-3; D may be TRBD2 (6 bases). Germline CDR1 reads GTSNPN; CDR2 reads SVGIG (reference sequence). V was cut by 2 bases and J by 1 base, with 13 bases left in between. The CDR3 is 15 residues long. As DNA, the CDR3 is TGTGCCTGGAGTAGACTAGTCTTGGGCACAGATACGCAGTATTTT. Residues: CAWSRLVLGTDTQYF.

The chain couples TRBV4-3 to TRBJ2-6; D could derive from TRBD1 or TRBD2 (5 bases each). Germline V gene sequence: CDR1 LGHNA, CDR2 YSLEER. Trimming shortened V by 0 bases and J by 2 bases, and 8 bases separated the two germline ends. The CDR3 extends over 16 amino acids. Written as DNA, the CDR3 is TGCGCCAGCAGCCAAGATAGAGGGGCTGGGGCCAACGTCCTGACTTTC. Encoded protein: CASSQDRGAGANVLTF.